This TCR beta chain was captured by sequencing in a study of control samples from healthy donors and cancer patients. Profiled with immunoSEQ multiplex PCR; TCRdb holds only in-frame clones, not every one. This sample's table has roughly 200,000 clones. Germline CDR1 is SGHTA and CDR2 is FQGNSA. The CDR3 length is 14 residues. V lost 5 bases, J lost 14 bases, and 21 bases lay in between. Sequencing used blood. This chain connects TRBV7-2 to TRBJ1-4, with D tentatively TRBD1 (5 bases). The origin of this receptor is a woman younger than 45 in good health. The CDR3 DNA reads TGTGCCAGCAGCGCGGACACCCACACAATCCCTCTGTTTTTT. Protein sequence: CASSADTHTIPLFF. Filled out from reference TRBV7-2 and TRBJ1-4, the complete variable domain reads GAGVSQSPSNKVTEKGKDVELRCDPISGHTALYWYRQSLGQGLEFLIYFQGNSAPDKSGLPSDRFSAERTGGSVSTLTIQRTQQEDSAVYLCASSADTHTIPLFFGSGTQLSVL.